This section outlines one T cell receptor (beta chain) sequence together with its context. Looked up from germline, CDR1 is SGHVS and CDR2 is FQNEAQ. V was pared by 1 base and J by 3 bases, with 13 bases between. The CDR3 has 15 residues. The entry originates in a study of blood T cell repertoires in COVID-19. Study background: Sites in the United States, Italy and Spain provided acute and convalescent COVID-19 samples. The analysed material was cDNA or gDNA that came from T cells, B-cell-depleted T cells, or PBMCs.

Here immunoSEQ multiplex PCR was the method, and the copy in TCRdb shows in-frame clones only, minus some. The top ten hold approximately 9.1% of the sample, which has fewer than 85,000 clones, less than 90% seen once. Sequencing was done on a sample of peripheral blood. The chain is built from TRBV7-8 and TRBJ2-7; weak D call: TRBD1 (5 bases). The source is a human donor in a cohort sampled during active COVID-19. CDR3 residues: CASSLVSTGDYEQYF. DNA for the CDR3: TGTGCCAGCAGCTTAGTTTCTACAGGAGACTACGAGCAGTACTTC.